This T cell receptor beta chain was identified during a study of control samples from healthy donors and cancer patients. Germline CDR1 reads MNHEY; CDR2 reads SVGAGI. There are 14 residues in the CDR3. The V end was cut by 7 bases, the J end by 0 bases, with 12 bases between. This table comes from immunoSEQ multiplex PCR, and its TCRdb copy is limited to in-frame clones, with some not included. Of 100,000 to 150,000 clones in the sample, 80% to 90% were seen once. The genes are TRBV6-5 and TRBJ1-1; TRBD1 might be the D (5 bases). Sequenced: blood. The source of this sequence is a man aged 45 to 65 in good health. The CDR3 DNA reads TGTGCCAGCATACCTGCAGGGATGAACACTGAAGCTTTCTTT. Its protein is CASIPAGMNTEAFF.